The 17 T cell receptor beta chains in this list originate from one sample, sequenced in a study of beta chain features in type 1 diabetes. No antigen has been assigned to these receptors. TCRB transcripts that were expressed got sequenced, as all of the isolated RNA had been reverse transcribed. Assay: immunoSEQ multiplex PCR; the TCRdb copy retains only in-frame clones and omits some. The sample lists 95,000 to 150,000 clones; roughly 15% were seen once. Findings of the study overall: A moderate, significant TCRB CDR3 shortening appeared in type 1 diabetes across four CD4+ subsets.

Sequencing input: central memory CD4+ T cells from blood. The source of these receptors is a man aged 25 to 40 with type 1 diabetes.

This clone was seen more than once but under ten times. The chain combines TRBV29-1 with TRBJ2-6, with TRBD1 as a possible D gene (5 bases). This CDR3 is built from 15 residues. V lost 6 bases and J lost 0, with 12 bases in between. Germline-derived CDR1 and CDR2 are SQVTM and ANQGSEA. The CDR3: CSVWTLNSGANVLTF. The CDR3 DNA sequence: TGCAGCGTCTGGACACTGAACTCTGGGGCCAACGTCCTGACTTTC.

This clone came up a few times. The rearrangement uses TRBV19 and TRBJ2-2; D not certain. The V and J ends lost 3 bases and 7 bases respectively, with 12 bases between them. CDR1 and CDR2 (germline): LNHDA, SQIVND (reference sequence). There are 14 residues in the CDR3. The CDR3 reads CASSILTLDGELFF. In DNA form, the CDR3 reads TGTGCCAGTAGTATCCTAACCTTGGACGGGGAGCTGTTTTTT.

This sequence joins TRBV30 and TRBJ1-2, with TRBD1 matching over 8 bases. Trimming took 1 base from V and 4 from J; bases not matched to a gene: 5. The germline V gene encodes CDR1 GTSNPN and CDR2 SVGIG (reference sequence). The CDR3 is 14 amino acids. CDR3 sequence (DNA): TGTGCCTGGAGTGGAGGACAGGGAGCCTATGGCTACACCTTC. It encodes CAWSGGQGAYGYTF. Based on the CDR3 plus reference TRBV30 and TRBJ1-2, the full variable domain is SQTIHQWPATLVQPVGSPLSLECTVEGTSNPNLYWYRQAAGRGLQLLFYSVGIGQISSEVPQNLSASRPQDRQFILSSKKLLLSDSGFYLCAWSGGQGAYGYTFGSGTRLTVV.

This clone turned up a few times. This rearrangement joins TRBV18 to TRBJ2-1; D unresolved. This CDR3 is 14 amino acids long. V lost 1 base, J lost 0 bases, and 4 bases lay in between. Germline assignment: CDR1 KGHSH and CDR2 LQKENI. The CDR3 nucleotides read TGTGCCAGCTCACCACAAAACTCCTACAATGAGCAGTTCTTC. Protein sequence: CASSPQNSYNEQFF. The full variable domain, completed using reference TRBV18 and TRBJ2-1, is NAGVMQNPRHLVRRRGQEARLRCSPMKGHSHVYWYRQLPEEGLKFMVYLQKENIIDESGMPKERFSAEFPKEGPSILRIQQVVRGDSAAYFCASSPQNSYNEQFFGPGTRLTVL.

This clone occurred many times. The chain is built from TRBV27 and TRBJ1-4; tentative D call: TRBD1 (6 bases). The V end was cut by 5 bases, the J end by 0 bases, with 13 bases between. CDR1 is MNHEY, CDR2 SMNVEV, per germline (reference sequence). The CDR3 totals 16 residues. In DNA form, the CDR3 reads TGTGCCAGCAGTGCTCAAAGGACAGCAACTAATGAAAAACTGTTTTTT. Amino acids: CASSAQRTATNEKLFF.

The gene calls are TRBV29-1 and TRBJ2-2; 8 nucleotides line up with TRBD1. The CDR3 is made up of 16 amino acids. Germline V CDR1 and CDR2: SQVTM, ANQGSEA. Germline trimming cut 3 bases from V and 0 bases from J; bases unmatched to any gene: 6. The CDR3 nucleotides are TGCAGCGTTGACTCGGGACAGGCCGCGAACACCGGGGAGCTGTTTTTT. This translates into CSVDSGQAANTGELFF.

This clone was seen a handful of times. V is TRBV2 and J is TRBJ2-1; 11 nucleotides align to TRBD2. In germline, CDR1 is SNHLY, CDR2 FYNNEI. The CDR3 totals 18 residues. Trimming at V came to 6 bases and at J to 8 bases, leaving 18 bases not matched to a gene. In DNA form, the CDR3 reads TGTGCCAGCAGCCCTATCGGGACTAGCGGTCCCCCTCGTCATGAGCAGTTCTTC. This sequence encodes CASSPIGTSGPPRHEQFF.

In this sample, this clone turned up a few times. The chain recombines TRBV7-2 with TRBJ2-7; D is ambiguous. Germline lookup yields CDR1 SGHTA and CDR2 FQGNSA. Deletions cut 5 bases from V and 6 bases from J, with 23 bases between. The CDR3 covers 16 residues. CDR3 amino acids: CASSANDPRISLEQYF. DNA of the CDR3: TGTGCCAGCAGCGCCAATGACCCAAGGATCTCCCTCGAGCAGTACTTC.

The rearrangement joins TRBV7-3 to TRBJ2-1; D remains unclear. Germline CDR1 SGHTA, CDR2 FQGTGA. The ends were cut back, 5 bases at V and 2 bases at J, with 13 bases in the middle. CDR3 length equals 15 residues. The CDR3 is CASSLRADPYNEQFF. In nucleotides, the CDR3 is TGTGCCAGCAGCCTAAGGGCAGACCCCTACAATGAGCAGTTCTTC.

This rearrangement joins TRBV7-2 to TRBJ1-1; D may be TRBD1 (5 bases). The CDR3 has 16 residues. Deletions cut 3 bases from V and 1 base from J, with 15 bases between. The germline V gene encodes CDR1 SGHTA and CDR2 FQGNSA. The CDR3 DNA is TGTGCCAGCAGCTTGGGACCCCCCGGAGCGAACACTGAAGCTTTCTTT. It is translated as CASSLGPPGANTEAFF.

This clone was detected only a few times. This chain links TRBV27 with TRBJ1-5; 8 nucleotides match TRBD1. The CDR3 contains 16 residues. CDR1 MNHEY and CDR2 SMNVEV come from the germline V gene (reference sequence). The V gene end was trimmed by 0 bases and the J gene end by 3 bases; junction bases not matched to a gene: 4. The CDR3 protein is CASSLSGQGFNQPQHF. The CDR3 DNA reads TGTGCCAGCAGTTTATCCGGACAGGGCTTCAATCAGCCCCAGCATTTT.

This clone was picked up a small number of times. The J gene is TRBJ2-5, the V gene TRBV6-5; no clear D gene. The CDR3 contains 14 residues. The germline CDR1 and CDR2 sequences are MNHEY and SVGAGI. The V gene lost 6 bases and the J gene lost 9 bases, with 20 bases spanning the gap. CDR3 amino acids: CASSRTATSTAQYF. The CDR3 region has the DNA TGTGCCAGCAGCCGGACGGCCACCAGTACGGCCCAGTACTTC.

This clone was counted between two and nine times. CDR3 in amino acids: CASSLNLRGGRGEQFF. CDR3 nucleotide sequence: TGTGCCAGCAGCTTGAATTTGCGGGGGGGCCGAGGTGAGCAGTTCTTC. The chain joins TRBV11-2 to TRBJ2-1, with 9 bases fitting TRBD2. Trimming took 3 bases from V and 9 from J; bases not matched to a gene: 12. CDR1 is SGHAT, CDR2 FQNNGV, per germline. The CDR3 is 16 amino acids. The complete variable domain, with remaining parts taken from reference TRBV11-2 and TRBJ2-1, reads EAGVAQSPRYKIIEKRQSVAFWCNPISGHATLYWYQQILGQGPKLLIQFQNNGVVDDSQLPKDRFSAERLKGVDSTLKIQPAKLEDSAVYLCASSLNLRGGRGEQFFGPGTRLTVL.

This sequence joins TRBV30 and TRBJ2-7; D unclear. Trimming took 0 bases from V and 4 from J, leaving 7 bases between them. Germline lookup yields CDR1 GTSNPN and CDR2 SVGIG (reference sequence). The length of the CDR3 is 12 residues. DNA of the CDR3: TGTGCCTGGAGTGTCAACCGGTACGAGCAGTACTTC. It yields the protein CAWSVNRYEQYF.

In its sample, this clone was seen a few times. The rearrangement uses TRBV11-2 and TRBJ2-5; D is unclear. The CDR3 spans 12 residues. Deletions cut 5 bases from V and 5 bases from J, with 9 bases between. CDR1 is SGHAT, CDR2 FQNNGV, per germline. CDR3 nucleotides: TGTGCCAGCAGCCCAACCGCGGAGACCCAGTACTTC. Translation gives CASSPTAETQYF.

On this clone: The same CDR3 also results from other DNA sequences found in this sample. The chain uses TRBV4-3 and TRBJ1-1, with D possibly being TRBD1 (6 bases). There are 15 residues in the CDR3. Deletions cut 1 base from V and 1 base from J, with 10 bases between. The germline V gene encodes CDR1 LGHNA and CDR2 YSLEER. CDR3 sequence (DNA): TGCGCCAGCAGCCAAGTTCAAGGGGGGAACACTGAAGCTTTCTTT. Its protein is CASSQVQGGNTEAFF.

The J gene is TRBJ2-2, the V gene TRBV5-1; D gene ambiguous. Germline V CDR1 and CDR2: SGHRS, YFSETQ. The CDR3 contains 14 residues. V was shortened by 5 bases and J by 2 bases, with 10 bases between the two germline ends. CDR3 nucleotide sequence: TGCGCCAGCAGGACTGCTCTAAACACCGGGGAGCTGTTTTTT. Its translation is CASRTALNTGELFF.